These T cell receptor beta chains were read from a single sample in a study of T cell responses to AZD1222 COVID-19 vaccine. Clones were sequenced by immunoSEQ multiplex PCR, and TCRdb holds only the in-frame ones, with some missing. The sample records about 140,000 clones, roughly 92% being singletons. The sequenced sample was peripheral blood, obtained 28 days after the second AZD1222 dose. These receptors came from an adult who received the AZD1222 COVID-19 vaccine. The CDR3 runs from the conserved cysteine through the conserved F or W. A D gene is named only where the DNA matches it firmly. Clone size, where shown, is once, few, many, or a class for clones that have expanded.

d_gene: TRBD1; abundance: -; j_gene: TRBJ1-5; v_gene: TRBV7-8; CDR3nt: TGTGCCAGCAGCTTGGGGGACAGGGAAATCGCGCCCCAGCATTTT; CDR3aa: CASSLGDREIAPQHF
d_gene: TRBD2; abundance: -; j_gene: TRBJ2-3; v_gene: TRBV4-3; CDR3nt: TGCGCCAGCAGCCCCCGCGGGGGGCCTCTTGACACAGATACGCAGTATTTT; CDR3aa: CASSPRGGPLDTDTQYF
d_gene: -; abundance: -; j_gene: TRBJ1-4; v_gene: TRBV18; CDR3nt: TGTGCCAGCTCACCGTCCCCGGGTGAAAAACTGTTTTTT; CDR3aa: CASSPSPGEKLFF
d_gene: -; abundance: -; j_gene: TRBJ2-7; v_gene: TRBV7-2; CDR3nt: TGTGCCAGCAGCCATGGGACGACAATTGCCTACGAGCAGTACTTC; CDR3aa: CASSHGTTIAYEQYF
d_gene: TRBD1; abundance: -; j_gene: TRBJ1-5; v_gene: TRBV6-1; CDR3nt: TGTGCCAGCAGTGCGGACAGGGGGCTCTATAGCAATCAGCCCCAGCATTTT; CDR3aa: CASSADRGLYSNQPQHF
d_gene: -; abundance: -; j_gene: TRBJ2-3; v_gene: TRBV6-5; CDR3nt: TGTGCCAGCAGTTACCGGCAGGGTCTCGATACGCAGTATTTT; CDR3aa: CASSYRQGLDTQYF
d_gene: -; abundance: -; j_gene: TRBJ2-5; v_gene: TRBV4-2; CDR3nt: TGTGCCAGCAGCCCATCCCCAACTAGTCAAGAGACCCAGTACTTC; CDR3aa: CASSPSPTSQETQYF
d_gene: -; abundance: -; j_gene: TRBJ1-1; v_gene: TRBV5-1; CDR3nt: TGCGCCAGCAGCCCGATAAGGGACCACTCCCATGCTTTCTTT; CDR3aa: CASSPIRDHSHAFF
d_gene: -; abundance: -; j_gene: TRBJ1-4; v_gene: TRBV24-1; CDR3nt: TGTGCCACCAGTGACTCTTCCCCGGCGGATGAAAAACTGTTTTTT; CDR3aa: CATSDSSPADEKLFF
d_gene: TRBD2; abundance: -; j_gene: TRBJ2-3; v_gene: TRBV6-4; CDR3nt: TGTGCCAGCAGTGCAACGGAGCGGGGGGCAATAAATACGCAGTATTTT; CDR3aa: CASSATERGAINTQYF
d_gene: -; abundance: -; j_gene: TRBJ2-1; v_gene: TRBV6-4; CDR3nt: TGTGCCAGCAGTAAAGAGTGGGGGGCGCACCCCAATGAGCAGTTCTTC; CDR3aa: CASSKEWGAHPNEQFF
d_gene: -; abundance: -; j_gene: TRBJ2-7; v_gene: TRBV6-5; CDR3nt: TGTGCCAGCACCGTCGGGGTGTACGAGCAGTACTTC; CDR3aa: CASTVGVYEQYF
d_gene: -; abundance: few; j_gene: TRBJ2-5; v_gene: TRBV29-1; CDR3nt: TGCAGCGTGCGGCTCAACCAAGAGACCCAGTACTTC; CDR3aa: CSVRLNQETQYF
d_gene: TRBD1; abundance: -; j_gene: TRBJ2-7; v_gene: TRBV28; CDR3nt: TGTGCCAGCACCCTGACAGGGGGCATTTACGAGCAGTACTTC; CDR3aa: CASTLTGGIYEQYF
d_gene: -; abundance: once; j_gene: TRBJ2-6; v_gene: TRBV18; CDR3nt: TGTGCCAGCTCACAACGGGCTGGGGCCAACGTCCTGACTTTC; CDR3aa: CASSQRAGANVLTF
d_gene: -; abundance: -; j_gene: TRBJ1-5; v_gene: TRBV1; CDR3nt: TGCACCAGCAGCCTACCGAAGCAGGGGAGAAGCAATCAGCCCCAGCATTTT; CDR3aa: CTSSLPKQGRSNQPQHF
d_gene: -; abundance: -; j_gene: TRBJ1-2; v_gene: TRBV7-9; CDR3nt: TGTGCCAGCAGCCCCAAAGGACTTAACTATGGCTACACCTTC; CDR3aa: CASSPKGLNYGYTF
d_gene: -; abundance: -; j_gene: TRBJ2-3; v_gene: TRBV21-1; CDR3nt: TGTGCCAGCAGCAACCATCAGCGGTACCTTAGCACAGATACGCAGTATTTT; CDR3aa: CASSNHQRYLSTDTQYF
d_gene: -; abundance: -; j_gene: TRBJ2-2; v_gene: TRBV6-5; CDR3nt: TGTGCCAGCAGTCCGAGGGGCACCGGGGAGCTGTTTTTT; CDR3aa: CASSPRGTGELFF
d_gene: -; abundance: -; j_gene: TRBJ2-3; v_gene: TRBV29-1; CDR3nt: TGCAGCGTAGAGCGGGGCACAGATACGCAGTATTTT; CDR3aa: CSVERGTDTQYF
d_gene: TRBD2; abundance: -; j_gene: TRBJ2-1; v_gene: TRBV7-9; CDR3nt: TGTGCCAGCAGCCTGCCCGGGACTAGTGTTTACAATGAGCAGTTCTTC; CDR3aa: CASSLPGTSVYNEQFF
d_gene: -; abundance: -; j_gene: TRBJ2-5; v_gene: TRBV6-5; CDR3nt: TGTGCCAGCAGCCGCAGCCAGACCAACCAAGAGACCCAGTACTTC; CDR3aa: CASSRSQTNQETQYF
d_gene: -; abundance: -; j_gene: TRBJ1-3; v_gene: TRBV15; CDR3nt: TGTGCCACCAGCAGAGATCTTCCGGGAGGTGGAAACACCATATATTTT; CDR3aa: CATSRDLPGGGNTIYF
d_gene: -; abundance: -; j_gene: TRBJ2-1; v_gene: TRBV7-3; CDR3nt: TGTGCCAGCAATCTGGGGCCGCACAATGAGCAGTTCTTC; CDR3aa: CASNLGPHNEQFF
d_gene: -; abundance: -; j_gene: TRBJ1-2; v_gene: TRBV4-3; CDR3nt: TGCGCCAGCAGCCAAGATCCGGGGGGCGACTATGGCTACACCTTC; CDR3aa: CASSQDPGGDYGYTF
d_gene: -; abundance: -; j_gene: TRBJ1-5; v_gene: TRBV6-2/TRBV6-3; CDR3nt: TGTGCCAGCAGTTACGTGGCAGGGGTTGATCAGCCCCAGCATTTT; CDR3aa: CASSYVAGVDQPQHF
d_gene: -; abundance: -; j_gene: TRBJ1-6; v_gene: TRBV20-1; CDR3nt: TGCAGTGCTAGGACCGGGACACCCCTCCACTTT; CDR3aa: CSARTGTPLHF
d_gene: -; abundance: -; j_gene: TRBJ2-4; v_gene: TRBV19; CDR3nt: TGTGCCAGTAGTATAGTATCTCAGGCCCGAAACATTCAGTACTTC; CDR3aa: CASSIVSQARNIQYF
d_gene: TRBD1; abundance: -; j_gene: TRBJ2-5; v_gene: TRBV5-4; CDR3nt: TGTGCCAGCAGCTCTGGCGGAGGACAGGCGGAGACCCAGTACTTC; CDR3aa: CASSSGGGQAETQYF
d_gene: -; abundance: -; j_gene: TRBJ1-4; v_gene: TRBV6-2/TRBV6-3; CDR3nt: TGTGCCAGCAGTTACGCGGGGGCGACAACTAATGAAAAACTGTTTTTT; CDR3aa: CASSYAGATTNEKLFF
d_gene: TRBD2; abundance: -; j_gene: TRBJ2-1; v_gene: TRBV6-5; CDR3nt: TGTGCCAGCAGTTATGCTAGCGGGAGTGGCAATGAGCAGTTCTTC; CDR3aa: CASSYASGSGNEQFF
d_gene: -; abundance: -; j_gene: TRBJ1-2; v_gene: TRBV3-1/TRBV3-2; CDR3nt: TGTGCCAGCAGCCAAGATCTTGGGCAGGGGTTTGGCTACACCTTC; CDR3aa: CASSQDLGQGFGYTF
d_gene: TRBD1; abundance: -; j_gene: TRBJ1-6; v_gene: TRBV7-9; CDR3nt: TGTGCCAGCAGCGCGCCTCCGGGACAGTTTCTTTACTCACCCCTCCACTTT; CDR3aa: CASSAPPGQFLYSPLHF
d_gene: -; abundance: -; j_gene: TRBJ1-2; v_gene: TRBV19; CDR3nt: TGTGCCAGCGAGACAGCCCGAGATGGCTACACCTTC; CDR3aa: CASETARDGYTF
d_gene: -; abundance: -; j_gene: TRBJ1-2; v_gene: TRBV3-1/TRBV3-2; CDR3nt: TGTGCCAGCAGCCATGATGACATCTATGGCTACACCTTC; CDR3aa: CASSHDDIYGYTF
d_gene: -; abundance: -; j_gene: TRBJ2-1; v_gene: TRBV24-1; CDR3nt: TGTGCCACCAGTGATTTTTGGGGGAATGAGCAGTTCTTC; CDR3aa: CATSDFWGNEQFF
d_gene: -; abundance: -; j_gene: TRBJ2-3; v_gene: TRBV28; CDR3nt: TGTGCCAGCAGTTTCCGAACTGGTGCAGATACGCAGTATTTT; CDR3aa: CASSFRTGADTQYF
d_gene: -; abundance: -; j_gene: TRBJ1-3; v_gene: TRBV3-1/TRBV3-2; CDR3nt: TGTGCCAGCAGCCCCAGATCAAGTCTCAACACCATATATTTT; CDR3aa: CASSPRSSLNTIYF
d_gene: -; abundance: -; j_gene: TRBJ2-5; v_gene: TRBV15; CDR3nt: TGTGCCACCAGCAGAGGCAGGGAAGAGACCCAGTACTTC; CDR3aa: CATSRGREETQYF
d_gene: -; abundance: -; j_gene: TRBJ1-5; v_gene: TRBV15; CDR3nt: TGTGCCACCAGCAGAGACGGGCAGAAACAGCCCCAGCATTTT; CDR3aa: CATSRDGQKQPQHF
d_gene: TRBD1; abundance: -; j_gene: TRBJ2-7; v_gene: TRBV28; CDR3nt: TGTGCCAGCAGTTTACATATACAGGGGGCTGAAACCTACGAGCAGTACTTC; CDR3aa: CASSLHIQGAETYEQYF